This is a list of T cell receptor beta chains from one sample in a study of T-cell reconstitution after alpha-beta-depleted transplantation in children. TCRdb used MiXCR to reprocess the PCR reads, holding one entry per CDR3 protein. The table lists almost 500,000 distinct CDR3 sequences, more than 9% of them singletons. The sample consisted of PBMCs, taken before TCRalphabeta/CD19-depleted stem cell transplant. These TCRs come from a child younger than 10 with inherited bone marrow failure, due to receive a stem cell transplant. CDR3s include the opening cysteine and the closing phenylalanine or tryptophan. A D gene is named only where the DNA matches it firmly. Where a row states a size, it is once, few, many or the class of an expanded clone; other rows omit it.

DNA: TGCAGTGCTAGAGCACCCTCTCGCGGAACCGGGGAGCTGTTTTTT
CDR3: CSARAPSRGTGELFF
V: TRBV20-1
J: TRBJ2-2
D: NA
size: few

DNA: TGTGCCAGCAGCTTAGCGGGAGGGCTCCCCGGGGAGCTGTTTTTT
CDR3: CASSLAGGLPGELFF
V: TRBV6-5
J: TRBJ2-2
D: TRBD2
size: many

DNA: TGTGCCAGTAGTATTGGTAGCGGGGGAGGCCCCCAAGAGACCCAGTACTTC
CDR3: CASSIGSGGGPQETQYF
V: TRBV19
J: TRBJ2-5
D: TRBD2
size: NA

DNA: TGTGCCACCAGTGATTGGGTACTAGCGGGAGTTGATGAGCAGTTCTTC
CDR3: CATSDWVLAGVDEQFF
V: TRBV24-1
J: TRBJ2-1
D: TRBD2
size: many

DNA: TGTGCCAGCAGCCAATCGAGGGGGACAGGGGGCGGCGAGCAGTACTTC
CDR3: CASSQSRGTGGGEQYF
V: TRBV16
J: TRBJ2-7
D: TRBD1
size: many

DNA: TGCAGTGCCACCGTATACCGGAATTACACCTTC
CDR3: CSATVYRNYTF
V: TRBV20-1
J: TRBJ1-2
D: NA
size: many

DNA: TGCAGTGCTAGAGAGCCCAGGCGCTTTAATGAAAAACTGTTTTTT
CDR3: CSAREPRRFNEKLFF
V: TRBV20-1
J: TRBJ1-4
D: NA
size: few

DNA: TGTGCCAGCACATTAGCGGGATCGGACGAGCAGTACTTC
CDR3: CASTLAGSDEQYF
V: TRBV27
J: TRBJ2-7
D: TRBD2
size: many

DNA: TGTGCCAGTAGTATAAACCTAGCGGGACCCTACGAGCAGTACTTC
CDR3: CASSINLAGPYEQYF
V: TRBV19
J: TRBJ2-7
D: TRBD2
size: few

DNA: TGCGCCAGCACCCTAGGGCCCATAAACTACGAGCAGTACTTC
CDR3: CASTLGPINYEQYF
V: TRBV10-2
J: TRBJ2-7
D: NA
size: many

DNA: TGTGCCAGCAGTTACGAACTAGCGGGAGCGGGAAACATTCAGTACTTC
CDR3: CASSYELAGAGNIQYF
V: TRBV6-2/TRBV6-3
J: TRBJ2-4
D: TRBD2
size: many

DNA: TGTGCCAGCAGTGTGGTCTACGAGCAGTACTTC
CDR3: CASSVVYEQYF
V: TRBV2
J: TRBJ2-7
D: NA
size: many

DNA: TGTGCCAGCAGTTTAGGTTTTTATAGCAATCAGCCCCAGCATTTT
CDR3: CASSLGFYSNQPQHF
V: TRBV28
J: TRBJ1-5
D: NA
size: many

DNA: TGCGCCAGCAGCCAACGTGGGACTAGCGGTCGTTACAATGAGCAGTTCTTC
CDR3: CASSQRGTSGRYNEQFF
V: TRBV4-1
J: TRBJ2-1
D: TRBD2
size: NA

DNA: TGCAGTATTGTATCGGGTCCGAACACCGGGGAGCTGTTTTTT
CDR3: CSIVSGPNTGELFF
V: TRBV20-1
J: TRBJ2-2
D: NA
size: many

DNA: TGTGCCAGCAGCTCCCTCGGACAGCCCTATGGCTACACCTTC
CDR3: CASSSLGQPYGYTF
V: TRBV7-2
J: TRBJ1-2
D: NA
size: many

DNA: TGTGCCAGCCGTGGGACTAGCGCCTACGAGCAGTACTTC
CDR3: CASRGTSAYEQYF
V: TRBV7-9
J: TRBJ2-7
D: TRBD2
size: many

DNA: TGTGCCAGCAGTTTATCTCCGGGGGGGCAGTTCTTC
CDR3: CASSLSPGGQFF
V: TRBV28
J: TRBJ2-1
D: TRBD2
size: many

DNA: TGTGCCACCAGCAGAGATCTAGGCAGCGCTACCGAAAAACTGTTTTTT
CDR3: CATSRDLGSATEKLFF
V: TRBV15
J: TRBJ1-4
D: NA
size: few

DNA: TGTGCCAGCAGCTTAGCGGGAGGCAATGAGCAGTTCTTC
CDR3: CASSLAGGNEQFF
V: TRBV7-2
J: TRBJ2-1
D: NA
size: many

DNA: TGTGCCAGCAGCTTAGAGAGGACAGGGAAGAGAGAGACCCAGTACTTC
CDR3: CASSLERTGKRETQYF
V: TRBV7-9
J: TRBJ2-5
D: TRBD1
size: NA

DNA: TGTGCCAGCAGCCAAGATATGGCAGGGGGGGTTTTCTCCTACGAGCAGTACTTC
CDR3: CASSQDMAGGVFSYEQYF
V: TRBV3-1
J: TRBJ2-7
D: NA
size: many

DNA: TGTGCCATCACCGGGGACAGTTACTATGGCTACACCTTC
CDR3: CAITGDSYYGYTF
V: TRBV10-3
J: TRBJ1-2
D: TRBD1
size: many

DNA: TGTGCCAGCAGCGCCTTCAACAGGGCGAGCTCCTACAATGAGCAGTTCTTC
CDR3: CASSAFNRASSYNEQFF
V: TRBV7-9
J: TRBJ2-1
D: NA
size: NA

DNA: TGTGCCAGCAGCTTACTCGGGCAGGGGAACACTGAAGCTTTCTTT
CDR3: CASSLLGQGNTEAFF
V: TRBV7-8
J: TRBJ1-1
D: NA
size: few

DNA: TGTGCCAGCAGCTTTGGAGGCCCCACAGATACGCAGTATTTT
CDR3: CASSFGGPTDTQYF
V: TRBV5-4
J: TRBJ2-3
D: NA
size: few

DNA: TGCAGTCCCCTGGGGCTAGCGGACCCCTCCTACGAGCAGTACTTC
CDR3: CSPLGLADPSYEQYF
V: TRBV20-1
J: TRBJ2-7
D: TRBD2
size: NA

DNA: TGCGCCAGCAGCCAAAGGGAGACTAGCGGGCAACTATACAATGAGCAGTTCTTC
CDR3: CASSQRETSGQLYNEQFF
V: TRBV4-1
J: TRBJ2-1
D: TRBD2
size: many

DNA: TGTGCCACCAGCAGAGATTTAGAGGCAACCCCGTTTTTC
CDR3: CATSRDLEATPFF
V: TRBV15
J: TRBJ2-4
D: NA
size: many

DNA: TGTGCCAGCAGTCCCCACAGGGGCAATGAGCAGTTCTTC
CDR3: CASSPHRGNEQFF
V: TRBV27
J: TRBJ2-1
D: TRBD1
size: few

DNA: TGCAGCGTGGGACAGGTGAACACTGAAGCTTTCTTT
CDR3: CSVGQVNTEAFF
V: TRBV29-1
J: TRBJ1-1
D: TRBD1
size: NA

DNA: TGTGCCTGGGGACCGGGAGGCCGTGAAGGGCAGTTCTTC
CDR3: CAWGPGGREGQFF
V: TRBV30
J: TRBJ2-1
D: TRBD2
size: many

DNA: TGCAGCGTTGAAGGGAGCAGCACAGTCTACAATGAGCAGTTCTTC
CDR3: CSVEGSSTVYNEQFF
V: TRBV29-1
J: TRBJ2-1
D: NA
size: many

DNA: TGCGCCAGCAATCACGGCAGGGGAGGCGAGCAGTACTTC
CDR3: CASNHGRGGEQYF
V: TRBV5-1
J: TRBJ2-7
D: NA
size: many

DNA: TGTGCCAGCAGCTCGGACAGGATCCCTGCAACTAATGAAAAACTGTTTTTT
CDR3: CASSSDRIPATNEKLFF
V: TRBV7-9
J: TRBJ1-4
D: TRBD1
size: many

DNA: TGCAGCGTACCTCCGGACAGGGGGGCTTCAGATACGCAGTATTTT
CDR3: CSVPPDRGASDTQYF
V: TRBV29-1
J: TRBJ2-3
D: TRBD1
size: few

DNA: TGCAGCGTGAGGGGTGGCAGCACCTACGAGCAGTACTTC
CDR3: CSVRGGSTYEQYF
V: TRBV29-1
J: TRBJ2-7
D: NA
size: many

DNA: TGTGCCAGCAGCTTAGAGAGGGGGGCCTACAATGAGCAGTTCTTC
CDR3: CASSLERGAYNEQFF
V: TRBV7-9
J: TRBJ2-1
D: NA
size: many

DNA: TGTGCCAGCGGCCCCAGACCCAATGAGCAGTTCTTC
CDR3: CASGPRPNEQFF
V: TRBV6-2/TRBV6-3
J: TRBJ2-1
D: NA
size: many

DNA: TGCGCCAGCAGCTTGGACCGCGAGCGGGGCTACACCTTC
CDR3: CASSLDRERGYTF
V: TRBV5-1
J: TRBJ1-2
D: NA
size: many

DNA: TGCAGCGCGACCGGCACAGGGCCGGGAGAGACCCAGTACTTC
CDR3: CSATGTGPGETQYF
V: TRBV29-1
J: TRBJ2-5
D: NA
size: many

DNA: TGCGCCAGCAGCCAAGGGCCCGGGGGTAAGACCGGGGAGCTGTTTTTT
CDR3: CASSQGPGGKTGELFF
V: TRBV4-3
J: TRBJ2-2
D: NA
size: many

DNA: TGTGCCAGCAGTGAAGAAGGTAGTCTAAGCACAGATACGCAGTATTTT
CDR3: CASSEEGSLSTDTQYF
V: TRBV6-1
J: TRBJ2-3
D: NA
size: few

DNA: TGCGCCAGCAGCTTGACGGGACAGCTAAACTATGGCTACACCTTC
CDR3: CASSLTGQLNYGYTF
V: TRBV4-1
J: TRBJ1-2
D: TRBD1
size: many

DNA: TGCGCCAGCAGCCAAGATAAGACGGGACCCCACAATGAGCAGTTCTTC
CDR3: CASSQDKTGPHNEQFF
V: TRBV4-3
J: TRBJ2-1
D: NA
size: NA

DNA: TGTGCCAGCAGCGAACATTTTGGGACTTCTAACTATGGCTACACCTTC
CDR3: CASSEHFGTSNYGYTF
V: TRBV9
J: TRBJ1-2
D: NA
size: many

DNA: TGTGCCAGCTCACCACCGTCACTCACAGATACGCAGTATTTT
CDR3: CASSPPSLTDTQYF
V: TRBV18
J: TRBJ2-3
D: NA
size: many

DNA: TGTGCCAGCAGTACGTGGGAGACACCGGTCAACAATGAGCAGTTCTTC
CDR3: CASSTWETPVNNEQFF
V: TRBV13
J: TRBJ2-1
D: NA
size: many

DNA: TGTGCCACCAACCCGACAGGGGAAGATAGTGTGCAGTACTTC
CDR3: CATNPTGEDSVQYF
V: TRBV15
J: TRBJ2-7
D: TRBD1
size: NA

DNA: TGTGCCAGCAGTCACGACAGGTTCTATGGCTACACCTTC
CDR3: CASSHDRFYGYTF
V: TRBV27
J: TRBJ1-2
D: NA
size: many

DNA: TGTGCCAGCACCTTAGCGGGAGGGACCGGGGAGCTGTTTTTT
CDR3: CASTLAGGTGELFF
V: TRBV27
J: TRBJ2-2
D: TRBD2
size: many

DNA: TGTGCCAGCAGTTTCCGGGGGATAAATGAAAAACTGTTTTTT
CDR3: CASSFRGINEKLFF
V: TRBV27
J: TRBJ1-4
D: NA
size: many

DNA: TGTGCCAGCAGTTTAACAGGGGGCAGTCCCAACACCTTC
CDR3: CASSLTGGSPNTF
V: TRBV27
J: TRBJ1-2
D: TRBD1
size: many

DNA: TGTGCCAGCTCGGGACAGGCGGCTCGAAACATTCAGTACTTC
CDR3: CASSGQAARNIQYF
V: TRBV6-1
J: TRBJ2-4
D: TRBD1
size: many

DNA: TGCAGTGCTAGACTGATATCTAGCTTCCAAGAGACCCAGTACTTC
CDR3: CSARLISSFQETQYF
V: TRBV20-1
J: TRBJ2-5
D: NA
size: many

DNA: TGCAGTGCTAGAGCGGCCCTAGCCAAAAACATTCAGTACTTC
CDR3: CSARAALAKNIQYF
V: TRBV20-1
J: TRBJ2-4
D: NA
size: many

DNA: TGCGCCAGCAGCCAAGATGGACAGATCCATACTGAAGCTTTCTTT
CDR3: CASSQDGQIHTEAFF
V: TRBV4-1
J: TRBJ1-1
D: NA
size: many